A single sample is the source of the 18 T cell receptor beta chains below, sequenced in a study of shared clonotypes between healthy human individuals. Cells designated naive CD8 were CD45RO-negative and were positively selected for CCR7, with terminally differentiated effector memory CD45RA+ cells excluded. The protocol was immunoSEQ multiplex PCR, while the TCRdb copy is restricted to in-frame clones and leaves out a portion. The data show hundreds of thousands of clones, with 92% seen just once and 24% held by the top ten. The sequenced sample was naive CD8+ T cells sorted from blood. The origin of the receptors is a man aged 25 to 40 in good health.

The CDR3 here is CASSLWRDPGELFF. The DNA of the CDR3 is TGTGCCAGCAGCTTGTGGCGGGACCCCGGGGAGCTGTTTTTT. This rearrangement joins TRBV5-6 to TRBJ2-2, with D possibly TRBD2 on 6 matching bases. V shed 1 base and J shed 6 bases, with 10 bases lying between them. The V gene's germline CDR1 is SGHDT and CDR2 YYEEEE. CDR3 length: 14 residues.

The V gene is TRBV7-8, the J gene TRBJ2-7; D is undetermined. Trimming left V 2 bases short and J 3 bases short, with 2 bases between. The CDR3 loop spans 11 amino acids. Per the germline V gene, CDR1 is SGHVS and CDR2 is FQNEAQ. As DNA, the CDR3 is TGTGCCAGCAGCTTAAACTACGAGCAGTACTTC. Its protein product is CASSLNYEQYF. Looking up the rest from reference TRBV7-8 and TRBJ2-7 gives the full variable domain: GAGVSQSPRYKVAKRGQDVALRCDPISGHVSLFWYQQALGQGPEFLTYFQNEAQLDKSGLPSDRFFAERPEGSVSTLKIQRTQQEDSAVYLCASSLNYEQYFGPGTRLTVT.

DNA of the CDR3: TGTGCCAGCAGCGTGGGGTACTACGAGCAGTACTTC. It encodes CASSVGYYEQYF. This chain links TRBV6-1 with TRBJ2-7, with unresolved D. CDR3 length equals 12 residues. The germline CDR1 and CDR2 sequences are MNHNS and SASEGT. V lost 6 bases, J lost 3 bases, and 9 bases lay in between.

CDR3 coding DNA: TGTGCCAGCAGCTCGGGACAGGGTGATGGCTACACCTTC. It is translated as CASSSGQGDGYTF. The genes are TRBV2 and TRBJ1-2, with 9 bases aligning to TRBD1. Germline V gene lookup returns CDR1 SNHLY and CDR2 FYNNEI. CDR3 length: 13 amino acids. V gave up 6 bases and J gave up 6 bases; unmatched junction bases: 5.

This chain uses TRBV5-1 with TRBJ2-5; the match to TRBD1 covers 7 bases. The CDR3 is 14 amino acids. Germline V gives CDR1 SGHRS, CDR2 YFSETQ. The V and J ends lost 4 bases and 4 bases, in that order; junction bases with no gene match: 7. The DNA of the CDR3 is TGCGCCAGCAGCGTTAAACAGGGGAGAGAGACCCAGTACTTC. Encoded protein: CASSVKQGRETQYF.

J is TRBJ2-2 and V is TRBV4-3; the D gene is possibly TRBD2 (5 bases). This CDR3 contains 15 residues. V was trimmed by 4 bases and J by 7 bases, leaving 16 bases between them. CDR1 and CDR2 (germline): LGHNA, YSLEER. This CDR3 is CASSPRTSTNGELFF. The CDR3 DNA sequence: TGCGCCAGCAGCCCACGAACTAGTACCAACGGGGAGCTGTTTTTT.

This chain connects TRBV29-1 to TRBJ2-7; 8 bases fit TRBD1. The CDR3 sequence is 13 residues long. In germline, CDR1 is SQVTM, CDR2 ANQGSEA. V lost 4 bases to trimming and J lost 7 bases; unmatched junction nucleotides: 9. CDR3 protein: CSVVGTGSQEQYF. CDR3 bases: TGCAGCGTTGTAGGGACAGGCTCCCAGGAGCAGTACTTC.

The chain links TRBV7-8 to TRBJ2-3; 12 bases match TRBD2. The CDR3 spans 19 residues. V trimming: 4 bases; J trimming: 3 bases; junction bases outside the gene matches: 14. The V gene's germline CDR1 is SGHVS and CDR2 FQNEAQ. The CDR3 DNA reads as TGTGCCAGCAGCTGGACTAGCGGGACGACGGGCGGGTTTACAGATACGCAGTATTTT. This encodes CASSWTSGTTGGFTDTQYF.

This clone came up a few times. V usage is TRBV6-1 and J usage is TRBJ2-1; weak D call: TRBD2 (6 bases). Germline CDR1 reads MNHNS; CDR2 reads SASEGT. The CDR3 contains 12 residues. The V end lost 2 bases, the J end lost 12 bases, and 11 bases lay between the germline ends. The CDR3 here is CASSEFSGRQFF. The DNA of the CDR3 is TGTGCCAGCAGTGAATTTAGCGGTCGGCAGTTCTTC.

This clone was observed once. The chain uses TRBV7-2 and TRBJ1-2, with D possibly matching TRBD1 (5 bases). V lost 5 bases and J lost 3, with 16 bases in between. Germline CDR1 reads SGHTA; CDR2 reads FQGNSA. This CDR3 comprises 15 residues. The CDR3 loop is CASSPRTREHYGYTF. The CDR3 DNA reads as TGTGCCAGCAGCCCGCGGACACGAGAACACTATGGCTACACCTTC.

Note on this clone: Other DNA variants within this sample encode the same CDR3. The chain has TRBV6-1 and TRBJ2-7; the D is unclear. V was cut by 6 bases and J by 1 base, with 4 bases left in between. The CDR3 consists of 11 residues. Germline V CDR1 and CDR2: MNHNS, SASEGT. In DNA form, the CDR3 reads TGTGCCAGCAGCCCTTCCTACGAGCAGTACTTC. The encoded protein is CASSPSYEQYF.

This sequence joins TRBV5-1 and TRBJ2-5, with TRBD2 matching 11 bases. CDR1 and CDR2 (germline): SGHRS, YFSETQ. The V gene end was trimmed by 4 bases and the J gene end by 2 bases; junction bases not matched to a gene: 7. The CDR3 consists of 16 residues. The CDR3 nucleotides are TGCGCCAGCAGCCATACTCTAGCGGGAGGACAAGAGACCCAGTACTTC. This codes for CASSHTLAGGQETQYF.

About this clone itself: Different DNA sequences within this sample yield the same CDR3. The CDR3 reads CASSLTSSYEQYF. CDR3 DNA sequence: TGTGCCAGCAGCCTCACATCCTCCTACGAGCAGTACTTC. The chain uses TRBV7-2 and TRBJ2-7; no firm D call. The CDR3 is 13 residues long. V was cut by 5 bases and J by 0 bases, with 8 bases left in between. Germline CDR1 reads SGHTA; CDR2 reads FQGNSA.

This clone was seen more than once but under ten times. The rearrangement links TRBV14 to TRBJ2-3; D unclear. Looked up from germline, CDR1 is SGHDN and CDR2 is FVKESK. This CDR3 is built from 14 residues. V gave up 4 bases and J gave up 4 bases, with 12 bases separating them. The CDR3 DNA is TGTGCCAGCAGCCCCCCGGGTAGCCCAGATACGCAGTATTTT. Protein product: CASSPPGSPDTQYF.

The V call is TRBV27, the J call TRBJ2-7, with D uncertain. Germline-derived CDR1 and CDR2 are MNHEY and SMNVEV (reference sequence). CDR3 length: 12 residues. The V end was cut by 6 bases, the J end by 3 bases, with 9 bases between. CDR3: CASSPGYYEQYF. The CDR3 DNA reads as TGTGCCAGCAGCCCCGGCTACTACGAGCAGTACTTC.

This chain links TRBV14 with TRBJ2-3, with 10 bases aligning to TRBD1. V shed 0 bases, J shed 2 bases, and the junction held 5 bases outside the gene matches. CDR1 is SGHDN and CDR2 is FVKESK in the germline V gene. The CDR3 consists of 17 residues. CDR3 amino acids: CASSQERGTGATDTQYF. The CDR3 DNA follows: TGTGCCAGCAGCCAAGAAAGGGGGACAGGGGCCACAGATACGCAGTATTTT.

This chain links TRBV7-6 with TRBJ2-7; D ambiguous. Germline values: CDR1 SGHVS, CDR2 FNYEAQ. The V end was cut by 8 bases, the J end by 5 bases, with 13 bases between. The CDR3 covers 12 residues. The CDR3: CASSGHSNEQYF. The CDR3, as DNA: TGTGCCAGCTCCGGGCACAGTAACGAGCAGTACTTC.

The genes are TRBV10-3 and TRBJ1-1; 9 bases agree with TRBD1. This CDR3 contains 16 residues. V lost 6 bases and J lost 5; bases outside the gene matches: 13. CDR1 and CDR2 from the germline V gene are ENHRY and SYGVKD. CDR3 in DNA: TGTGCCATCAGGGTCCCGGGACAGGGAAGGGGAACTGAAGCTTTCTTT. This gives the protein CAIRVPGQGRGTEAFF.